This paragraph reports one TCR beta chain. TCRdb keeps only in-frame clones here, not all; method: immunoSEQ multiplex PCR. In the table there are fewer than 85,000 clones, around nine tenths of which are singletons. Germline V CDR1 and CDR2: SQVTM, ANQGSEA. V dropped 4 bases and J dropped 5 bases, with 11 bases sitting between them. The CDR3 sequence is 12 residues long. These data are taken from a study of blood T cell repertoires in COVID-19. For the study at large: The United States, Italy and Spain provided the acute and convalescent COVID-19 samples.

Sequencing was carried out using peripheral blood. The J gene is TRBJ1-1, the V gene TRBV29-1; D possibly corresponds to TRBD1 (6 bases). This TCR was recovered from a human donor in a cohort sampled during active COVID-19. The DNA of the CDR3 is TGCAGCGTTGCAGGGGTTCAGACTGAAGCTTTCTTT. This translates into CSVAGVQTEAFF.